The 16 T cell receptor beta chains listed next were all sequenced from one sample in a study of T cells after posttransplantation cyclophosphamide. The method was immunoSEQ multiplex PCR; TCRdb's version includes in-frame clones alone and lacks a portion of them. Found here are about 6,000 clones, roughly 98% of them singletons; the top ten hold about 0.9%. Sequencing was done on a sample of memory CD4+ T cells sorted from PBMCs. The origin of the receptors is a man aged 40-49 years in good health, CMV-negative, and a related stem cell transplant donor.

The chain employs TRBV9 and TRBJ2-2; possibly TRBD1 for D (6 bases). V lost 3 bases to trimming and J lost 6 bases, with 12 bases between them. The CDR3 length is 14 residues. From germline, CDR1 is SGDLS and CDR2 YYNGEE. The CDR3 DNA is TGTGCCAGCAGCGCCCGACAGGTAGCCGGGGAGCTGTTTTTT. Protein: CASSARQVAGELFF. Full variable domain (rest looked up from reference TRBV9 and TRBJ2-2): DSGVTQTPKHLITATGQRVTLRCSPRSGDLSVYWYQQSLDQGLQFLIQYYNGEERAKGNILERFSAQQFPDLHSELNLSSLELGDSALYFCASSARQVAGELFFGEGSRLTVL.

This sequence joins TRBV9 and TRBJ2-1; weak D call: TRBD2 (7 bases). Germline-derived CDR1 and CDR2 are SGDLS and YYNGEE. V was cut by 0 bases and J by 0 bases, with 13 bases left in between. This CDR3 has 17 residues. This CDR3 is CASSVAGGQSSYNEQFF. Written as DNA, the CDR3 is TGTGCCAGCAGCGTAGCGGGGGGCCAAAGCTCCTACAATGAGCAGTTCTTC.

The rearrangement joins TRBV19 to TRBJ2-1, with D possibly TRBD2 on 5 matching bases. The CDR3 totals 16 residues. CDR1 is LNHDA and CDR2 is SQIVND in the germline V gene (reference sequence). V was shortened by 4 bases and J by 0 bases, with 13 bases between the two germline ends. Here the CDR3 reads CASSKGSGSSYNEQFF. The CDR3 bases are TGTGCCAGTAGTAAGGGAAGCGGCAGCTCCTACAATGAGCAGTTCTTC.

V usage is TRBV28 and J usage is TRBJ2-1; 7 nucleotides match TRBD1. Germline V CDR1 and CDR2: MDHEN, SYDVKM. V gave up 3 bases and J gave up 3 bases; unmatched junction bases: 8. This CDR3 is 16 amino acids long. In nucleotides, the CDR3 is TGTGCCAGCAGTTTCCGGACAGGCCCAATCTACAATGAGCAGTTCTTC. Protein: CASSFRTGPIYNEQFF.

V gene TRBV7-3 combines with J gene TRBJ2-2; D is possibly TRBD2 (7 bases). V was cut by 2 bases and J by 6 bases, with 16 bases left in between. The CDR3 totals 16 residues. CDR1 and CDR2 (germline): SGHTA, FQGTGA. Written as DNA, the CDR3 is TGTGCCAGCAGCTTATCGGGGGGCTGGTCGGCCGGGGAGCTGTTTTTT. Translation gives CASSLSGGWSAGELFF.

The V call is TRBV19, the J call TRBJ2-3, with 7 bases lining up with TRBD1. V was pared by 3 bases and J by 3 bases, with 9 bases of the junction left unmatched. CDR1 LNHDA and CDR2 SQIVND come from the germline V gene (reference sequence). The CDR3 contains 16 residues. As DNA, the CDR3 is TGTGCCAGTAGTATTCCTGGGGCAGGGGGAACAGATACGCAGTATTTT. Its protein product is CASSIPGAGGTDTQYF.

The chain uses TRBV4-1 and TRBJ2-5; 7 nucleotides align to TRBD1. The CDR3 has 15 amino acids. Germline lookup yields CDR1 MGHRA and CDR2 YSYEKL. Unmatched junction bases numbered 10, after V lost 4 bases and J lost 5 bases. CDR3 in DNA: TGCGCCAGCAGCCCACAGGGGTCTAGCCCCGAGACCCAGTACTTC. Translating it yields CASSPQGSSPETQYF.

The J gene is TRBJ2-2, the V gene TRBV7-2, with 8 bases aligning to TRBD2. Germline CDR1 reads SGHTA; CDR2 reads FQGNSA. Trimming cost V 5 bases and J 7 bases; bases outside gene matches: 6. The CDR3 runs 14 residues. The CDR3 sequence: CASSRGGVGGELFF. For the CDR3, the DNA is TGTGCCAGCAGCCGGGGGGGGGTAGGCGGGGAGCTGTTTTTT.

The rearrangement links TRBV9 to TRBJ2-7; D perhaps matches TRBD2 (6 bases). The CDR3 runs 15 residues. With 3 bases removed from V and 5 bases from J, the gap between germline ends came to 18 bases. Germline V gives CDR1 SGDLS, CDR2 YYNGEE. The CDR3 region is CASSGGTHRPNEQYF. CDR3 DNA sequence: TGTGCCAGCAGCGGCGGGACCCACCGGCCCAACGAGCAGTACTTC.

CDR3 loop: CASSMQANENTIYF. The CDR3, as DNA: TGTGCCAGTAGTATGCAAGCGAACGAAAACACCATATATTTT. V is TRBV19 and J is TRBJ1-3, with unresolved D. V lost 3 bases, J lost 6 bases, and 12 bases lay in between. CDR1 LNHDA and CDR2 SQIVND come from the germline V gene (reference sequence). The CDR3 sequence is 14 residues long.

The V and J genes are TRBV12-5 and TRBJ2-1; D possibly corresponds to TRBD1 (5 bases). V was pared by 2 bases and J by 11 bases, with 13 bases between. This CDR3 region has 13 residues. Germline lookup yields CDR1 LGHNT and CDR2 FRNRAP. CDR3 sequence reads: CASGLSTDTKQFF. For the CDR3, the DNA is TGTGCTAGTGGTTTGAGCACGGACACGAAGCAGTTCTTC.

This sequence joins TRBV19 and TRBJ1-3, with 8 bases that match TRBD1. The trim removed 8 bases at V and 6 bases at J, leaving 9 bases unmatched. CDR3 size: 14 residues. Germline CDR1 LNHDA, CDR2 SQIVND (reference sequence). The DNA for the CDR3 is TGTGCCAGTGGGCCGACAGGGGTGGCAAACACCATATATTTT. This translates into CASGPTGVANTIYF.

The chain's CDR3 is CAWSARQQAFF. The CDR3 nucleotides are TGTGCCTGGAGTGCTAGACAGCAAGCTTTCTTT. The V call is TRBV30, the J call TRBJ1-1; TRBD1 might be the D (5 bases). The V end was cut by 1 base, the J end by 9 bases, with 9 bases between. Germline V CDR1 and CDR2: GTSNPN, SVGIG (reference sequence). This CDR3 region has 11 residues. The complete variable domain, with remaining parts taken from reference TRBV30 and TRBJ1-1, reads SQTIHQWPATLVQPVGSPLSLECTVEGTSNPNLYWYRQAAGRGLQLLFYSVGIGQISSEVPQNLSASRPQDRQFILSSKKLLLSDSGFYLCAWSARQQAFFGQGTRLTVV.

The gene calls are TRBV28 and TRBJ2-1; 9 bases match TRBD2. J was trimmed by 5 bases and V by 6 bases; bases with no gene match: 8. Germline CDR1 and CDR2: MDHEN and SYDVKM. The CDR3 has 15 residues. The CDR3 spells CASSYSGSTHNEQFF. CDR3 in DNA: TGTGCCAGCAGCTATAGCGGGAGTACCCACAATGAGCAGTTCTTC. The full variable domain, its missing parts supplied by reference TRBV28 and TRBJ2-1, is DVKVTQSSRYLVKRTGEKVFLECVQDMDHENMFWYRQDPGLGLRLIYFSYDVKMKEKGDIPEGYSVSREKKERFSLILESASTNQTSMYLCASSYSGSTHNEQFFGPGTRLTVL.

V usage is TRBV2 and J usage is TRBJ1-3; D gene unclear. The CDR3 spans 15 residues. From germline, CDR1 is SNHLY and CDR2 FYNNEI. Trimming stripped 5 bases from V and 0 bases from J, with 11 bases between. The DNA for the CDR3 is TGTGCCAGCAGTCGGGGTCAGAGCTCTGGAAACACCATATATTTT. Residues: CASSRGQSSGNTIYF.

The genes are TRBV4-3 and TRBJ2-1, with a weak D call TRBD2 (5 bases). Germline loops: CDR1 LGHNA, CDR2 YSLEER. Trimming cost V 0 bases and J 3 bases, with 9 bases left between them. The CDR3 consists of 15 residues. This chain's CDR3 is CASSQDIGGYNEQFF. The CDR3 DNA reads TGCGCCAGCAGCCAAGATATAGGAGGCTACAATGAGCAGTTCTTC.